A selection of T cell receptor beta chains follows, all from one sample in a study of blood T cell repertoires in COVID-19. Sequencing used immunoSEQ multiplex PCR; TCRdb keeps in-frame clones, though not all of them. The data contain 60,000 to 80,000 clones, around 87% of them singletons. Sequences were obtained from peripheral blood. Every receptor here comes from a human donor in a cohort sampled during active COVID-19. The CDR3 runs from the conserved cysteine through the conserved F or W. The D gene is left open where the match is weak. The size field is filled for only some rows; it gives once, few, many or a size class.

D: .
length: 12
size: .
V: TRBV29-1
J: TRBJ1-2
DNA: TGCAGCGTTTTAGAACAGCCCTATGGCTACACCTTC
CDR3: CSVLEQPYGYTF

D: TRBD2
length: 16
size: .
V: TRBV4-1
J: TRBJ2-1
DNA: TGCGCCAGCAGCCTTAGCGGGCTGAGCTCCTACAATGAGCAGTTCTTC
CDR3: CASSLSGLSSYNEQFF

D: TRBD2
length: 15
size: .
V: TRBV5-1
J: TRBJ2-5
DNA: TGCGCCAGCAGCTTAGAGACTAGCGACCAAGAGACCCAGTACTTC
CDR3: CASSLETSDQETQYF

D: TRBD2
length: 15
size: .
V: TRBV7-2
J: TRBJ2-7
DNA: TGTGCCAGCAGCTTAGCAGCGGGGGGGGGCTACGAGCAGTACTTC
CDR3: CASSLAAGGGYEQYF

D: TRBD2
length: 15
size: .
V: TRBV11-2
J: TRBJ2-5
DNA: TGTGCCAGCACCTTAAGCGGGACGGAGTGGGAGACCCAGTACTTC
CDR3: CASTLSGTEWETQYF

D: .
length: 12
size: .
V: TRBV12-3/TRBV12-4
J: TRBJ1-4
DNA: TGTGCCAGCAGTTTGGGGGCAGGGAGAATGTTTTTT
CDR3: CASSLGAGRMFF

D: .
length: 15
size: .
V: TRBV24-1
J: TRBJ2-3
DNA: TGTGCCACCAGTGATTTCTTCGGGAGCACAGATACGCAGTATTTT
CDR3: CATSDFFGSTDTQYF

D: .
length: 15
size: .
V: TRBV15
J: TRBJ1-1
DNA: TGTGCCACCAGCGCCCACAGGGTTATGAACACTGAAGCTTTCTTT
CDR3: CATSAHRVMNTEAFF

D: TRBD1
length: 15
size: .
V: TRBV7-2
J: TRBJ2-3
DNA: TGTGCCAGCAGCGACCGGGACAGGGGCACAGATACGCAGTATTTT
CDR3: CASSDRDRGTDTQYF

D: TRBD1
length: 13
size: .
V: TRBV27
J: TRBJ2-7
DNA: TGTGCCAGCAGCCGGGACAGGGGTGGCGAGCAGTACTTC
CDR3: CASSRDRGGEQYF

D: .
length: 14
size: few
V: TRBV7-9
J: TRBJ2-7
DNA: TGTGCCAGCAGCCGCTTGGACGGGAGTGACGAGCAGTACTTC
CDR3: CASSRLDGSDEQYF

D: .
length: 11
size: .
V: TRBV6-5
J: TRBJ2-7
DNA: TGTGCCAGTAGTAGGGGCTACGAGCAGTACTTC
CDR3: CASSRGYEQYF

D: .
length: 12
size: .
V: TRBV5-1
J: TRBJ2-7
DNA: TGCGCCAGCAGCCCCCCCGGGTACGAGCAGTACTTC
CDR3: CASSPPGYEQYF

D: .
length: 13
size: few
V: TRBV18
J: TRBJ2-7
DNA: TGTGCCAGCTCACCCGGGACAATCGACGAGCAGTACTTC
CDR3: CASSPGTIDEQYF

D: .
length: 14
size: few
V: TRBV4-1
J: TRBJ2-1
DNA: TGCGCCAGCATCGGCATAGGGCGCGGGAATGAGCAGTTCTTC
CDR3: CASIGIGRGNEQFF

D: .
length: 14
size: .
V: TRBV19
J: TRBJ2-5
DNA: TGTGCCAGTAGTACCGGGACATCCCAAGAGACCCAGTACTTC
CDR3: CASSTGTSQETQYF

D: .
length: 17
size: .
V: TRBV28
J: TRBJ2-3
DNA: TGTGCCAGCAGTTCAACTACGGGTAAATCTAGCACAGATACGCAGTATTTT
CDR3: CASSSTTGKSSTDTQYF

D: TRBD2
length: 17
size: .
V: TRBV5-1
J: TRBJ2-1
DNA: TGCGCCAGCAGCCCAAATCCGGGACTAGATCTCAGGCGGACCCAGTTCTTC
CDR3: CASSPNPGLDLRRTQFF

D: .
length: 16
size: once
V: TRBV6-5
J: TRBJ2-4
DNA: TGTGCCAGCAGTTACTCGGAGCCGAAAGCCAAAAACATTCAGTACTTC
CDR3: CASSYSEPKAKNIQYF

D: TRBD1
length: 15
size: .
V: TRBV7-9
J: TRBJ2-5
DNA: TGTGCCAGCACTGAGGGCGGACAGGGTATTGGGACCCAGTACTTC
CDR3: CASTEGGQGIGTQYF

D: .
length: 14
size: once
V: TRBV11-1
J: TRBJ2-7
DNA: TGTGCCAGCAGCCCCGACACCGACCTCTACGAGCAGTACTTC
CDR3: CASSPDTDLYEQYF

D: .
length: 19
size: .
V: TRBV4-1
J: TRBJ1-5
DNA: TGCGCCAGCAGCCAAGGGGCGATAAGGAGGGAGTATAGCAATCAGCCCCAGCATTTT
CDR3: CASSQGAIRREYSNQPQHF

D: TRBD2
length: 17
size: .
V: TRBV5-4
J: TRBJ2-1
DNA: TGTGCCAGCAGCTTAACTAGCGGGGGGGCTCTATCCAATGAGCAGTTCTTC
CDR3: CASSLTSGGALSNEQFF

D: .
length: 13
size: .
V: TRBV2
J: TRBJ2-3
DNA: TGTGCCAGCAGTGACGGGAGCGGAGATACGCAGTATTTT
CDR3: CASSDGSGDTQYF

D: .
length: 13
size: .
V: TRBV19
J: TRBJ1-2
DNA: TGTGCCAGTAGTATAGGCGTACCCTATGGCTACACCTTC
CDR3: CASSIGVPYGYTF

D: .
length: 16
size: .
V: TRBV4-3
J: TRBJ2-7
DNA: TGCGCCAGCAGCGAATACCCCCTGACGGGGTCAAGCGAGCAGTACTTC
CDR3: CASSEYPLTGSSEQYF

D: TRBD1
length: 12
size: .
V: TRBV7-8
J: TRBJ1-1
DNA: TGTGCCAGCAGTAGGACAGGGCTCGGGGCTTTCTTT
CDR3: CASSRTGLGAFF

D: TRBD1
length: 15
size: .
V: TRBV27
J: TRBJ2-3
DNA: TGTGCCAGCAGTCCCCGGGACAGGGTCCCAGATACGCAGTATTTT
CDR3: CASSPRDRVPDTQYF

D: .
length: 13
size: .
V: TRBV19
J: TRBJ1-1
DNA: TGTGCCAGTATGAGGGGGGGGCCCCCTGAAGCTTTCTTT
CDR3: CASMRGGPPEAFF

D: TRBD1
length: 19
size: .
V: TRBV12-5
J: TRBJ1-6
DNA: TGTGCTAGTGGTTTGGTACCAATGACAGGGAGCTCCTATAATTCACCCCTCCACTTT
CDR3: CASGLVPMTGSSYNSPLHF

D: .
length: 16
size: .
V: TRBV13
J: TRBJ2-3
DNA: TGTGCCAGCAGTCGTATCGAACAGGCCGGGCCAGATACGCAGTATTTT
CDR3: CASSRIEQAGPDTQYF

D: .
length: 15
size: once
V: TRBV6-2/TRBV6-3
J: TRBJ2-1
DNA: TGTGCCAGCAGCCCCGGCGAATCGGAGGTAAATGAGCAGTTCTTC
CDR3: CASSPGESEVNEQFF

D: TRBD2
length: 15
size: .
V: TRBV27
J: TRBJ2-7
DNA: TGTGCCAGCAGTTTAGGGACTAGCGGTAACTACGAGCAGTACTTC
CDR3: CASSLGTSGNYEQYF

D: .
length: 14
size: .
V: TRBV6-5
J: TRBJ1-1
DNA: TGTGCCAGCAGTTACAACATCATGAACACTGAAGCTTTCTTT
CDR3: CASSYNIMNTEAFF

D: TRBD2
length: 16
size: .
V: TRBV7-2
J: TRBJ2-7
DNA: TGTGCCAGCAGCCCTACCCGGCTAGCGGATACCTGGGAGCAGTACTTC
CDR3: CASSPTRLADTWEQYF

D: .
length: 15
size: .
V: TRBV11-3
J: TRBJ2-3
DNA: TGTGCCAGCAGCCCCAATGGCGGGCAGGGGGATACGCAGTATTTT
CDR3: CASSPNGGQGDTQYF

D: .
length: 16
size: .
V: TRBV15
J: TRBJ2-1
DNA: TGTGCCACCAAAACAACGGGACACCGGTTGGACAATGAGCAGTTCTTC
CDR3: CATKTTGHRLDNEQFF

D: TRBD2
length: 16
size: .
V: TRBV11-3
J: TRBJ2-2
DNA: TGTGCCAGCAGCCCGACTAGCGGGGATAACACCGGGGAGCTGTTTTTT
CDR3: CASSPTSGDNTGELFF

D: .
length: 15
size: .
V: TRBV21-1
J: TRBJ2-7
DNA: TGTGCCAGCAGCCACCCTAGCGGGAGAACCTGCGAGCAGTACTTC
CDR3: CASSHPSGRTCEQYF

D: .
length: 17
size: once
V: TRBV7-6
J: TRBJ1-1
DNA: TGTGCCAGCAGCTTCGGCGACTTGGCGGATCCCAACACTGAAGCTTTCTTT
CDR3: CASSFGDLADPNTEAFF

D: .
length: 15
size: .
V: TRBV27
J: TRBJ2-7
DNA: TGTGCCAGCAGTTGGTCAGGGAAATTCTCCTACGAGCAGTACTTC
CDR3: CASSWSGKFSYEQYF

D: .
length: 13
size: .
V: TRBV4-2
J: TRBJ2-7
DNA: TGTGCCAGCAGCCAACGACTAGGACACGAGCAGTACTTC
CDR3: CASSQRLGHEQYF

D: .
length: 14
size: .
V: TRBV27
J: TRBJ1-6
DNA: TGTGCCAGCAGTTTTGGACAGACTAATTCACCCCTCCACTTT
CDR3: CASSFGQTNSPLHF

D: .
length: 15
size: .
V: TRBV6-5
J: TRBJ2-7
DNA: TGTGCCAGCACCCCCGATACAGGCAGCTCCTACGAGCAGTACTTC
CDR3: CASTPDTGSSYEQYF

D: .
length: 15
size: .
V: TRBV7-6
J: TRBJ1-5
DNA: TGTGCCAGCAGCTTAGGGGGGCTGGGGGATCAGCCCCAGCATTTT
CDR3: CASSLGGLGDQPQHF

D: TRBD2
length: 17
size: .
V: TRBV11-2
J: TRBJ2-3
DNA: TGTGCCAGCAGCGTACTTCTAGCGGGAGCACCCACAGATACGCAGTATTTT
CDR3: CASSVLLAGAPTDTQYF

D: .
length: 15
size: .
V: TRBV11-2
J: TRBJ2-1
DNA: TGTGCCAGCAGCGGAGGCGGACGCTCCTACAATGAGCAGTTCTTC
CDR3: CASSGGGRSYNEQFF

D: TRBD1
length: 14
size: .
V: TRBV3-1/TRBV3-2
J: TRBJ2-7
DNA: TGTGCCAGCAGCCTACAGGGGGCTGTAGTTGAGCAGTACTTC
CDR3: CASSLQGAVVEQYF

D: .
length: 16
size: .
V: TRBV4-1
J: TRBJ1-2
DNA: TGCGCCAGCAGCCAAGGTCTCGGATTAGGTTCGGGGGGCTACACCTTC
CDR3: CASSQGLGLGSGGYTF

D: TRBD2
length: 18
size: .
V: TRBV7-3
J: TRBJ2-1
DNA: TGTGCCAGCAGCACTCAGCGTCGGGGGGGCGGATCCTACAATGAGCAGTTCTTC
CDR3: CASSTQRRGGGSYNEQFF

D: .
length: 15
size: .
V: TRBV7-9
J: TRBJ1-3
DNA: TGTGCCAGCAGCTTAGATGAGAGCTCTGGAAACACCATATATTTT
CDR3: CASSLDESSGNTIYF

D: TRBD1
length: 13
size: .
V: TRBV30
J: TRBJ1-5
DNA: TGTGCCTGGAGTTTGTCAGGGGGCCAGCCCCAGCATTTT
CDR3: CAWSLSGGQPQHF

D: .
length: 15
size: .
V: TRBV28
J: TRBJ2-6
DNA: TGTGCCAGCAGTTATGGGGACACTGGGGCCAACGTCCTGACTTTC
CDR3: CASSYGDTGANVLTF

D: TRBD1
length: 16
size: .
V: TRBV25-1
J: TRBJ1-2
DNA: TGTGCCAGCAGTGATAGAGCGAGACAGGGGGCAGATGGCTACACCTTC
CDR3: CASSDRARQGADGYTF

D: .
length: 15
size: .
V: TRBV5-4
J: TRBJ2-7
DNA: TGTGCCAGCAGCTTGGAACCTCAGGACTTATACGAGCAGTACTTC
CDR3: CASSLEPQDLYEQYF

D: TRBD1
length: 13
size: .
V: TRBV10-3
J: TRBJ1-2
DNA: TGTGCCATTACAGGGGACCCCCGCTATGGCTACACCTTC
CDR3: CAITGDPRYGYTF

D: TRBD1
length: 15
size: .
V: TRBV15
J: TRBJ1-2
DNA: TGTGCCACCAGCAGAGGAGGGAACAGGGGCCTAGGGATCGGCTTC
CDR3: CATSRGGNRGLGIGF